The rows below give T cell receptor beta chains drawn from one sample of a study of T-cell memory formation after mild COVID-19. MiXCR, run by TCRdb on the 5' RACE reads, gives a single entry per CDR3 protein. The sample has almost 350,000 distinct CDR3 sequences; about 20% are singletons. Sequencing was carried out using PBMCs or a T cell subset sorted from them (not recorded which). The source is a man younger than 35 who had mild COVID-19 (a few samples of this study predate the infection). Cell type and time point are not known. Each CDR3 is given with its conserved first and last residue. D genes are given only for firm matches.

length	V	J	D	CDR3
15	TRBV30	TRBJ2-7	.	CAWGLKDSSSYEQYF
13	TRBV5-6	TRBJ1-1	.	CASSLAGVREAFF
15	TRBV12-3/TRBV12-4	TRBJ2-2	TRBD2	CASSFSGAPTGELFF
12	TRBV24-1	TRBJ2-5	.	CATSDIQETQYF
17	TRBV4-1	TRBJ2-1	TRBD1	CASSQDSTQGPNNEQFF
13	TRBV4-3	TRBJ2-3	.	CASSRQSTDTQYF
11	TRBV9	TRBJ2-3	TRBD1	CASSGGTGQYF
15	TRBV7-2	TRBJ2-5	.	CASSLVGDPRGTQYF
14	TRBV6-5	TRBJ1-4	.	CASSFNERNEKLFF
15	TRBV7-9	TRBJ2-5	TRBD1	CASSQDRGYQETQYF
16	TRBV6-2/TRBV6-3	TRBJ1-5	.	CASSYSRRARNQPQHF
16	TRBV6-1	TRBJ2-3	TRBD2	CASRTSGGPSTDTQYF
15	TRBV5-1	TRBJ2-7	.	CASSLGLVGGYEQYF
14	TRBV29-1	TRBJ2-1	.	CSVDKAALGNEQFF
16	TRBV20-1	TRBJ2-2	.	CSARDDQQTNTGELFF
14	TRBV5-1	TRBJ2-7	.	CASSLAFGTYEQYF
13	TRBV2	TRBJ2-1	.	CASSVFSYNEQFF
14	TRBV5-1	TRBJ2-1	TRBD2	CASSFGSGGQAEFF
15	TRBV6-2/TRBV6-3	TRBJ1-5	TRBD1	CASSYRTGQNQPQHF
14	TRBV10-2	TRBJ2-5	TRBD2	CASRPGGGSETQYF
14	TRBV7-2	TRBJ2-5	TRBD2	CASSLMRGDETQYF
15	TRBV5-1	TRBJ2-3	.	CASILGGTRTDTQYF
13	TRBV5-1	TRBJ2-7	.	CASSPLPAYEQYF
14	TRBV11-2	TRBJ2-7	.	CAGSLGLTTYEQYF
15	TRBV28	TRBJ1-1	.	CASSLRGGANTEAFF
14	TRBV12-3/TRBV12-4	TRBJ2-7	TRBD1	CASSRQGDPYEQYF
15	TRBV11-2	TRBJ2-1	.	CASSPSIAGFYEQFF
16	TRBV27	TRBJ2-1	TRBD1	CASSLSGGTVYNEQFF
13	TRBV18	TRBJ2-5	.	CASSPTSWETQYF
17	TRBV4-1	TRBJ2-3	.	CASSQDKWSVDTDTQYF
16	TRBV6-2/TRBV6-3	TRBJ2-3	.	CASSNDRDPGVDTQYF
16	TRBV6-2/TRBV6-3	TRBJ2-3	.	CASSYSGGPPGDTQYF
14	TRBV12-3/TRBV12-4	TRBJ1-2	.	CASSLEYGVYGYTF
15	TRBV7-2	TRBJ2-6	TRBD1	CASSGQGSGANVLTF
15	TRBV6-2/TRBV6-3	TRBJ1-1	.	CASSRSQGLITEAFF